The next 18 T cell receptor beta chains were all read from a single sample in a study of STAT3 mutations in large granular lymphocyte leukemia. Study results and caveats: In T-cell large granular lymphocyte leukemia, about half of patients showed multiple immunodominant subclonotypes.

Some clones are missing from TCRdb's copy, which holds only in-frame ones; the method was immunoSEQ multiplex PCR. The repertoire holds around 13,000 clones, with about 85% as singletons. Their antigen targets remain unknown. The specimen sequenced was peripheral blood mononuclear cells. The receptors were gathered from a man aged 55 to 69 with T-cell large granular lymphocyte leukemia. Some clones in this sample may be carry-over from other donors' samples.

V and J are TRBV5-1 and TRBJ2-5; 11 bases map to TRBD2. Trimming took 3 bases from V and 3 from J; bases not matched to a gene: 1. This CDR3 is 14 amino acids long. Germline CDR1 SGHRS, CDR2 YFSETQ. CDR3 sequence: CASSSGLAEETQYF. CDR3 nucleotides: TGCGCCAGCAGCTCGGGACTAGCGGAAGAGACCCAGTACTTC.

The chain employs TRBV5-6 and TRBJ1-1; 8 bases map to TRBD1. CDR3 length equals 15 residues. Germline lookup yields CDR1 SGHDT and CDR2 YYEEEE. Germline trimming cut 1 base from V and 1 base from J; bases unmatched to any gene: 3. In DNA form, the CDR3 reads TGTGCCAGCAGCTTGAAGGGGACAGGGAACACTGAAGCTTTCTTT. The encoded protein is CASSLKGTGNTEAFF.

Only one count was recorded for this clone. This sequence joins TRBV9 and TRBJ2-2; no clear D. The CDR3 runs 13 residues. V was cut by 2 bases and J by 5 bases, with 7 bases left in between. Germline lookup yields CDR1 SGDLS and CDR2 YYNGEE. The CDR3 nucleotides are TGTGCCAGCAGCGTTGTTGGGACCGGGGAGCTGTTTTTT. It encodes CASSVVGTGELFF.

By sample fraction, this clone is medium-sized. V gene TRBV14 combines with J gene TRBJ1-2, with D unresolved. CDR3 size: 13 residues. Germline CDR1 and CDR2: SGHDN and FVKESK. V lost 2 bases, J lost 5 bases, and 9 bases lay in between. The CDR3 bases are TGTGCCAGCAGCCAATTAAGCACTTATGGCTACACCTTC. Encoded protein: CASSQLSTYGYTF.

The rearrangement joins TRBV27 to TRBJ2-7; D is perhaps TRBD2 (6 bases). V shed 6 bases and J shed 2 bases, with 14 bases lying between them. Germline values: CDR1 MNHEY, CDR2 SMNVEV (reference sequence). This CDR3 is built from 14 residues. The CDR3 here is CASSPGTPPYEQYF. The CDR3 DNA reads as TGTGCCAGCAGCCCCGGGACTCCCCCCTACGAGCAGTACTTC.

The chain recombines TRBV14 with TRBJ2-7; no clear D. The length of the CDR3 is 15 residues. CDR1 is SGHDN, CDR2 FVKESK, per germline. The germline V and J ends were trimmed by 2 bases and 6 bases, with 17 bases remaining between them. The CDR3 here is CASSQFVKRPSEQYF. CDR3 DNA: TGTGCCAGCAGCCAATTCGTAAAAAGGCCCTCCGAGCAGTACTTC.

The chain links TRBV5-6 to TRBJ2-7; D is uncertain. V lost 3 bases to trimming and J lost 6 bases, with 7 bases between them. CDR1 and CDR2 from the germline V gene are SGHDT and YYEEEE. The CDR3 runs to 11 residues. This CDR3 is CASSSSGEQYF. Here the CDR3 DNA reads TGTGCCAGCAGCTCCTCTGGCGAGCAGTACTTC.

The chain uses TRBV7-9 and TRBJ2-1; 7 bases line up with TRBD1. The V and J ends lost 1 base and 8 bases, in that order; junction bases with no gene match: 5. The CDR3 is 14 amino acids. Germline CDR1 SEHNR, CDR2 FQNEAQ (reference sequence). This CDR3 is CASSLGQGRHEQFF. The CDR3 nucleotides are TGTGCCAGCAGCTTAGGACAGGGAAGGCATGAGCAGTTCTTC. The variable domain in full, with the rest retrieved from reference TRBV7-9 and TRBJ2-1, is DTGVSQNPRHKITKRGQNVTFRCDPISEHNRLYWYRQTLGQGPEFLTYFQNEAQLEKSRLLSDRFSAERPKGSFSTLEIQRTEQGDSAMYLCASSLGQGRHEQFFGPGTRLTVL.

This chain uses TRBV15 with TRBJ1-1; 10 bases align to TRBD1. There are 17 residues in the CDR3. CDR1 LNHNV and CDR2 YYDKDF come from the germline V gene (reference sequence). V lost 5 bases and J lost 4; bases outside the gene matches: 13. CDR3 nucleotides: TGTGCCACCAGCGGAAGACAGGGGGCAAGAGGGGGCACTGAAGCTTTCTTT. Its protein product is CATSGRQGARGGTEAFF.

The table lists this clone with a few counts. The gene calls are TRBV30 and TRBJ2-2; TRBD1 agrees at 8 bases. V shed 3 bases, J shed 3 bases, and the junction held 9 bases outside the gene matches. This CDR3 contains 16 residues. Germline CDR1 GTSNPN, CDR2 SVGIG (reference sequence). The CDR3 region has the DNA TGTGCCTGGAGCCTACGACAGGGGCTTTACACCGGGGAGCTGTTTTTT. Amino acids: CAWSLRQGLYTGELFF.

The genes are TRBV5-1 and TRBJ2-7; 7 bases fit TRBD2. J was trimmed by 4 bases and V by 4 bases; bases with no gene match: 5. Germline CDR1 is SGHRS and CDR2 is YFSETQ. This CDR3 spans 13 amino acids. The CDR3 loop reads CASSPGGRYEQYF. The CDR3 DNA follows: TGCGCCAGCAGCCCGGGGGGTAGATACGAGCAGTACTTC.

The gene calls are TRBV5-1 and TRBJ2-2; no reliable D call. Germline values: CDR1 SGHRS, CDR2 YFSETQ. V lost 0 bases and J 7 bases, leaving 16 bases between the germline ends. The CDR3 extends over 16 amino acids. CDR3 nucleotide sequence: TGCGCCAGCAGCTTGGAGGTAGGACCGTTTGGCGGGGAGCTGTTTTTT. This translates into CASSLEVGPFGGELFF.

This clone was seen more than once but under ten times. This sequence joins TRBV7-9 and TRBJ2-7; 7 bases line up with TRBD1. The CDR3 totals 14 residues. CDR1 SEHNR and CDR2 FQNEAQ come from the germline V gene (reference sequence). After removal of 5 bases from V and 0 bases from J, the junction contained 4 bases not matched to a gene. The CDR3 sequence is CASSPGQNSYEQYF. The CDR3 DNA is TGTGCCAGCAGCCCGGGACAGAACTCCTACGAGCAGTACTTC.

This clone appeared once. This chain joins TRBV5-1 and TRBJ2-7, with TRBD2 identical over 7 bases. Trimming removed 4 bases from V and 8 bases from J; junction bases left unmatched: 9. This CDR3 comprises 13 residues. Germline-derived CDR1 and CDR2 are SGHRS and YFSETQ. CDR3 DNA: TGCGCCAGCAGCGCCCATCGGGGGGAAAAGCAGTACTTC. Its translation is CASSAHRGEKQYF.

The chain has TRBV27 and TRBJ2-3; unclear D gene. Germline CDR1 and CDR2: MNHEY and SMNVEV (reference sequence). The CDR3 sequence is 11 residues long. The V end was cut by 7 bases, the J end by 0 bases, with 2 bases between. The CDR3 loop reads CASTSTDTQYF. CDR3 sequence (DNA): TGTGCCAGCACTAGCACAGATACGCAGTATTTT.

The rearrangement uses TRBV5-1 and TRBJ2-3; 9 nucleotides agree with TRBD1. Germline CDR1 reads SGHRS; CDR2 reads YFSETQ. J lost 4 bases, V lost 7 bases, and 7 bases had no gene match. The length of the CDR3 is 14 residues. CDR3 bases: TGCGCCAGCTCCCGGGGACAGGGAGCAGATACGCAGTATTTT. This gives the protein CASSRGQGADTQYF.

This clone occurred once. The CDR3: CASSPDRANTGELFF. CDR3 DNA sequence: TGCGCCAGCAGCCCAGACAGGGCGAACACCGGGGAGCTGTTTTTT. The chain has TRBV5-1 and TRBJ2-2; 7 bases align to TRBD1. The CDR3 is 15 amino acids. Germline V gene sequence: CDR1 SGHRS, CDR2 YFSETQ. V was pared by 4 bases and J by 0 bases, with 3 bases of the junction left unmatched.

This chain joins TRBV10-2 and TRBJ2-3; TRBD1 matches 7 bases. With V trimmed by 6 bases and J by 4 bases, 7 bases remained unmatched. Germline V gene lookup returns CDR1 WSHSY and CDR2 SAAADI. The CDR3 is 14 residues long. The CDR3 bases are TGCGCCAGCAGGGGACAGCCACCTCCAGATACGCAGTATTTT. Amino acids: CASRGQPPPDTQYF.